The 15 T cell receptor beta chains below come from one sample, sequenced in a study of human T cells and chemical hapten exposure. TCRdb itself ran the RACE reads through MiXCR, one entry per CDR3 protein. This table holds 80,000 to 100,000 distinct CDR3 sequences, around 11% found once. Described time point: patch test 1, 2 weeks after DPC sensitization. Treatment of the sample: therapeutic diphenylcyclopropenone sensitization with weekly scalp DPC. The sequencing used whole blood, collected in connection with sensitization to the hapten diphenylcyclopropenone (DPC). All receptors come from a woman in her forties with alopecia areata. Some clones in this sample may be carry-over from other donors' samples.

V and J are TRBV4-1 and TRBJ2-5, with D possibly matching TRBD1 (6 bases). This CDR3 contains 13 residues. Germline CDR1 reads MGHRA; CDR2 reads YSYEKL. Trimming removed 3 bases from V and 3 bases from J, with 8 bases in between. The chain's CDR3 is CASSQWDKETQYF. In DNA form, the CDR3 reads TGCGCCAGCAGCCAGTGGGACAAAGAGACCCAGTACTTC.

This clonotype was seen only a few times. The chain's CDR3 is CASSPGLAGAVGELFF. CDR3 nucleotide sequence: TGTGCCAGCAGCCCAGGACTAGCGGGAGCAGTCGGGGAGCTGTTTTTT. This chain joins TRBV7-6 and TRBJ2-2, with TRBD2 matching 13 bases. Germline CDR1 SGHVS, CDR2 FNYEAQ. This CDR3 has 16 amino acids. The junction had 7 bases not matched to a gene; V was cut back by 5 bases and J by 7 bases.

This chain links TRBV7-2 with TRBJ2-7; D is unresolved. The CDR3 length is 14 residues. V lost 5 bases to trimming and J lost 3 bases, with 14 bases between them. Germline CDR1 is SGHTA and CDR2 is FQGNSA. CDR3 DNA: TGTGCCAGCAGCCAGGCGCTGGAAAACTACGAGCAGTACTTC. Its protein product is CASSQALENYEQYF.

The gene calls are TRBV4-3 and TRBJ2-3, with D unclear. CDR1 and CDR2 from the germline V gene are LGHNA and YSLEER. The CDR3 contains 14 residues. Trimming took 0 bases from V and 4 from J, leaving 8 bases between them. The CDR3: CASSQDASADTQYF. DNA of the CDR3: TGCGCCAGCAGCCAAGATGCGAGCGCAGATACGCAGTATTTT.

This clonotype occurred a few times. The chain links TRBV29-1 to TRBJ1-2, with no clear D. The CDR3 sequence is 13 residues long. The germline CDR1 and CDR2 sequences are SQVTM and ANQGSEA. Deletions cut 4 bases from V and 2 bases from J, with 11 bases between. CDR3: CSVGPTQNYGYTF. The CDR3 region has the DNA TGCAGCGTTGGGCCCACACAGAACTATGGCTACACCTTC.

In this sample, this clonotype turned up many times. The rearrangement uses TRBV10-3 and TRBJ2-5; D ambiguous. Germline CDR1 and CDR2: ENHRY and SYGVKD. The CDR3 loop spans 13 amino acids. V shed 10 bases and J shed 3 bases, with 15 bases lying between them. CDR3 nucleotides: TGTGCCACGGGCGGTGTGGTGGAAGAGACCCAGTACTTC. Amino acid sequence: CATGGVVEETQYF.

The V gene is TRBV19, the J gene TRBJ2-4; D gene uncertain. CDR1 is LNHDA and CDR2 is SQIVND in the germline V gene (reference sequence). The CDR3 contains 14 residues. V dropped 6 bases and J dropped 0 bases, with 9 bases sitting between them. The CDR3 sequence is CASSQVLAKNIQYF. In DNA, the CDR3 is TGTGCCAGTAGCCAAGTTTTAGCCAAAAACATTCAGTACTTC.

The chain combines TRBV5-1 with TRBJ1-5, with 9 bases lining up with TRBD1. V lost 4 bases, J lost 4 bases, and 3 bases stayed unmatched. Germline V gene sequence: CDR1 SGHRS, CDR2 YFSETQ. This CDR3 has 14 residues. In DNA, the CDR3 is TGCGCCAGCAGCAAGGGACAGGGTAATCAGCCCCAGCATTTT. Translation gives CASSKGQGNQPQHF.

This clonotype came up a few times. The genes are TRBV11-2 and TRBJ2-1; D uncertain. CDR3 size: 12 residues. Trimming pared 1 base from V and 9 bases from J, leaving 7 bases between. Germline V gives CDR1 SGHAT, CDR2 FQNNGV. This CDR3 is CASSLAQIEQFF. The CDR3 nucleotides read TGTGCCAGCAGCTTAGCCCAGATTGAGCAGTTCTTC.

This clonotype has at least ten counts. The rearrangement joins TRBV28 to TRBJ2-7; D not certain. Germline V gene sequence: CDR1 MDHEN, CDR2 SYDVKM. The V and J ends lost 6 bases and 2 bases respectively, with 11 bases between them. The CDR3 contains 13 residues. The CDR3 bases are TGTGCCAGCAGATCTACAGATACCTACGAGCAGTACTTC. Its translation: CASRSTDTYEQYF.

The chain has TRBV7-6 and TRBJ2-7; D not certain. Germline V gene data show CDR1 as SGHVS and CDR2 as FNYEAQ. With 5 bases removed from V and 4 bases from J, the gap between germline ends came to 18 bases. The CDR3 covers 15 residues. CDR3 sequence: CASSPTPADQYEQYF. CDR3 coding DNA: TGTGCCAGCAGCCCCACACCTGCGGACCAATACGAGCAGTACTTC.

The genes are TRBV7-9 and TRBJ2-5; the D is unclear. V was cut by 3 bases and J by 7 bases, with 6 bases left in between. Looked up from germline, CDR1 is SEHNR and CDR2 is FQNEAQ (reference sequence). This CDR3 has 11 residues. CDR3 region: CASSFSGTQYF. DNA for the CDR3: TGTGCCAGCAGCTTTTCTGGGACCCAGTACTTC. The whole variable domain, remainder taken from reference TRBV7-9 and TRBJ2-5, is DTGVSQNPRHKITKRGQNVTFRCDPISEHNRLYWYRQTLGQGPEFLTYFQNEAQLEKSRLLSDRFSAERPKGSFSTLEIQRTEQGDSAMYLCASSFSGTQYFGPGTRLLVL.

J is TRBJ2-3 and V is TRBV2; D is unclear. The CDR3 contains 10 residues. V was shortened by 3 bases and J by 7 bases, with 2 bases between the two germline ends. The germline gives CDR1 SNHLY, CDR2 FYNNEI. This CDR3 reads CASSENTQYF. The CDR3, as DNA: TGTGCCAGCAGTGAGAATACGCAGTATTTT. The complete variable domain, with remaining parts taken from reference TRBV2 and TRBJ2-3, reads EPEVTQTPSHQVTQMGQEVILRCVPISNHLYFYWYRQILGQKVEFLVSFYNNEISEKSEIFDDQFSVERPDGSNFTLKIRSTKLEDSAMYFCASSENTQYFGPGTRLTVL.

The V and J genes are TRBV6-5 and TRBJ2-4; TRBD1 or TRBD2 may be the D gene (5 bases each). The CDR3 has 16 amino acids. Trimming took off 2 bases at V and 0 bases at J, with 11 bases between the two ends. Germline V gives CDR1 MNHEY, CDR2 SVGAGI. CDR3 amino acids: CASSYAGAGAKNIQYF. The CDR3 bases are TGTGCCAGCAGTTACGCCGGGGCGGGAGCCAAAAACATTCAGTACTTC.

This clonotype was counted at least ten times. The V call is TRBV11-2, the J call TRBJ1-4, with D unresolved. In germline, CDR1 is SGHAT, CDR2 FQNNGV. This CDR3 contains 13 residues. Trimming removed 3 bases at V and 8 bases at J, with 10 bases between. The CDR3 DNA is TGTGCCAGCAGCTTGTCTTTGAAGGAAAAACTGTTTTTT. It codes for CASSLSLKEKLFF.